This section outlines one TCR beta chain sequence together with its context. Its matching antigen is unknown. This sample was taken from a study of blood T cells in healthy people across ages. Study results and caveats: Among T cells, TCR beta diversity per million cells dropped roughly linearly as age rose.

Isolated per sample were at least 6 million PBMCs. Per sample, no less than 5.5 micrograms of total RNA were extracted. Per germline, CDR1 SGHRS and CDR2 YFSETQ. With 1 base removed from V and 6 bases from J, the gap between germline ends came to 15 bases. This CDR3 is built from 15 residues. It was with a sample-barcoded 5' primer and a J-beta primer mix that a second PCR of roughly 6 to 12 cycles was run. A tag from a template-switch adaptor with 12 random nucleotides marked each cDNA molecule. From the 5' RACE reads, TCRdb called clonotypes with MiXCR, one entry per CDR3 protein. The sample records 1.4 million or so distinct CDR3 sequences, under 55% being singletons.

Source material: blood. The sequence came from a woman between 18 and 30 years old in good health. The genes are TRBV5-1 and TRBJ2-3; no clear D. The DNA for the CDR3 is TGCGCCAGCAGCTTGCAGGCCCCTGGGGTGGATACGCAGTATTTT. This gives the protein CASSLQAPGVDTQYF. The variable domain in full, completed from reference TRBV5-1 and TRBJ2-3, reads KAGVTQTPRYLIKTRGQQVTLSCSPISGHRSVSWYQQTPGQGLQFLFEYFSETQRNKGNFPGRFSGRQFSNSRSEMNVSTLELGDSALYLCASSLQAPGVDTQYFGPGTRLTVL.